Below are 8 T cell receptor beta chains sequenced from a single sample in a study of T-cell reconstitution after alpha-beta-depleted transplantation in children. It was with unique molecular identifiers that the TCRbeta library was prepared. A single record per CDR3 protein comes from TCRdb applying MiXCR to the PCR reads. In the table there are 90,000 to 100,000 distinct CDR3 sequences, 20% to 30% of which are singletons. Sequenced here: PBMCs, sampled before TCRalphabeta/CD19-depleted stem cell transplant. The receptors originated from a boy younger than 10 with acute lymphoblastic leukemia, due to receive a stem cell transplant.

This rearrangement joins TRBV28 to TRBJ2-2, with D perhaps TRBD2 (6 bases). Per germline, CDR1 MDHEN and CDR2 SYDVKM. The CDR3 sequence is 12 residues long. V dropped 7 bases and J dropped 6 bases, with 9 bases sitting between them. The CDR3, as DNA: TGTGCCAGCAATCGGAGGGCCGGGGAGCTGTTTTTT. It yields the protein CASNRRAGELFF.

The J gene is TRBJ1-1, the V gene TRBV20-1; the match to TRBD1 covers 8 bases. The CDR3 extends over 12 amino acids. Germline CDR1 and CDR2: DFQATT and SNEGSKA (reference sequence). The trim removed 1 base at V and 11 bases at J, leaving 6 bases unmatched. This CDR3 is CSARGGDRRAFF. CDR3 nucleotides: TGCAGTGCTAGAGGGGGGGACAGGCGGGCTTTCTTT.

This clonotype was counted between two and nine times. This chain uses TRBV5-1 with TRBJ2-2, with D uncertain. Trimming removed 1 base from V and 7 bases from J, with 11 bases in between. The CDR3 is 14 residues long. The germline CDR1 and CDR2 sequences are SGHRS and YFSETQ. The CDR3 DNA reads as TGCGCCAGCAGCTTGAAGGGAATGAGCGGGGAGCTGTTTTTT. It is translated as CASSLKGMSGELFF. Using reference TRBV5-1 and TRBJ2-2 for the parts outside the CDR3, the full variable domain is KAGVTQTPRYLIKTRGQQVTLSCSPISGHRSVSWYQQTPGQGLQFLFEYFSETQRNKGNFPGRFSGRQFSNSRSEMNVSTLELGDSALYLCASSLKGMSGELFFGEGSRLTVL.

This clonotype has only a few counts. The chain is built from TRBV20-1 and TRBJ2-3; 11 bases match TRBD2. This CDR3 spans 14 amino acids. The V and J ends lost 5 bases and 6 bases, in that order; junction bases with no gene match: 7. Germline V gene data show CDR1 as DFQATT and CDR2 as SNEGSKA (reference sequence). For the CDR3, the DNA is TGCAGTGCTTTCCTAGCGGGAGGTCAGGATACGCAGTATTTT. Encoded protein: CSAFLAGGQDTQYF.

J is TRBJ2-1 and V is TRBV6-5; D tentatively reads TRBD1 or TRBD2 (5 bases each). Germline CDR1 and CDR2: MNHEY and SVGAGI. The CDR3 length is 15 residues. The ends were cut back, 2 bases at V and 0 bases at J, with 8 bases in the middle. The CDR3 spells CASSYEGPSYNEQFF. CDR3 sequence (DNA): TGTGCCAGCAGTTACGAGGGGCCCTCCTACAATGAGCAGTTCTTC.

The chain recombines TRBV9 with TRBJ2-1, with TRBD2 matching over 12 bases. CDR1 and CDR2 (germline): SGDLS, YYNGEE. The CDR3 has 15 residues. J was trimmed by 8 bases and V by 4 bases; bases with no gene match: 7. The CDR3: CASSPSSGRADEQFF. CDR3 coding DNA: TGTGCCAGCAGCCCCTCTAGCGGGAGGGCCGATGAGCAGTTCTTC.

The chain joins TRBV20-1 to TRBJ2-1; weak D call: TRBD2 (6 bases). The CDR3 is 13 amino acids. V shed 7 bases and J shed 3 bases, with 13 bases lying between them. The germline V gene encodes CDR1 DFQATT and CDR2 SNEGSKA (reference sequence). The CDR3 reads CSVAEGLYNEQFF. Here the CDR3 DNA reads TGCAGTGTAGCGGAGGGGCTCTACAATGAGCAGTTCTTC.

This clonotype appeared a few times. V is TRBV28 and J is TRBJ2-3, with 10 bases matching TRBD2. From germline, CDR1 is MDHEN and CDR2 SYDVKM. The CDR3 loop spans 20 amino acids. V lost 4 bases, J lost 4 bases, and 20 bases stayed unmatched. This CDR3 reads CASSSTWTSGGDSQADTQYF. CDR3 DNA: TGTGCCAGCAGTTCAACCTGGACTAGCGGAGGGGACTCCCAAGCAGATACGCAGTATTTT.